This T cell receptor (beta chain) was documented in a study of beta chain features in type 1 diabetes. This CDR3 contains 17 residues. The junction had 5 bases not matched to a gene; V was cut back by 2 bases and J by 3 bases. Germline lookup yields CDR1 SGHVS and CDR2 FNYEAQ. Via the markers CD45RO/CCR7/CD25/CD127/CD95/CD27, stem cell-like memory, regulatory, central memory and naive CD4+ cells were sorted. This clone was counted many times. What was sequenced were expressed TCRB transcripts, since all of the isolated RNA had been reverse transcribed. Sequenced naive, central memory and regulatory T cell samples produced an average of approximately 3.5 million reads. Profiling relied on immunoSEQ multiplex PCR, and the TCRdb table lists in-frame clones only, not all of them. The sample lists some 300,000 clones; about 8% were seen once.

The sample was central memory CD4+ T cells from blood. The J gene is TRBJ2-5, the V gene TRBV7-6; 14 bases match TRBD2. The TCR sequence derives from a woman aged 18-35 years in good health. The CDR3 is CASSLFGTSGGKETQYF. The CDR3 DNA follows: TGTGCCAGCAGCTTATTCGGGACTAGCGGGGGAAAAGAGACCCAGTACTTC.